Shown below are 8 T cell receptor beta chains from a single sample sequenced in a study of CD8+ T cells in alopecia areata. Documented treatment: oral pan-JAK inhibitor, 5-10 mg twice daily. Following extraction, RNA underwent reverse transcription to cDNA, which served as the sequencing template. Clones were read by immunoSEQ multiplex PCR, and TCRdb kept only the in-frame ones, dropping some. The sample consists of about 140,000 clones, around four fifths of them appearing once. The sequenced sample was CD8+ T cells sorted from blood, obtained at week 4, from a patient treated with tofacitinib. The receptor set was obtained from a human donor with alopecia areata.

The chain recombines TRBV5-6 with TRBJ1-1, with a possible D match to TRBD1 (6 bases). V shed 7 bases and J shed 3 bases, with 13 bases lying between them. The CDR3 runs to 13 residues. In germline, CDR1 is SGHDT, CDR2 YYEEEE. The DNA of the CDR3 is TGTGCCAGCGGCGCGGACAGCTACACTGAAGCTTTCTTT. It codes for CASGADSYTEAFF.

This clone showed up just a few times. The V gene is TRBV5-1, the J gene TRBJ2-5, with a tentative D call TRBD1 (5 bases). The length of the CDR3 is 14 residues. Per germline, CDR1 SGHRS and CDR2 YFSETQ. The V and J ends lost 2 bases and 2 bases respectively, with 10 bases between them. As DNA, the CDR3 is TGCGCCAGCAGCTTCAGACAGTTACAAGAGACCCAGTACTTC. Its protein product is CASSFRQLQETQYF.

V is TRBV15 and J is TRBJ2-2, with D perhaps TRBD2 (5 bases). Trimming stripped 3 bases from V and 3 bases from J, with 5 bases between. CDR3 size: 13 residues. CDR1 is LNHNV, CDR2 YYDKDF, per germline (reference sequence). CDR3 nucleotide sequence: TGTGCCACCAGCAGCGGGGACACCGGGGAGCTGTTTTTT. This encodes CATSSGDTGELFF.

The rearrangement links TRBV18 to TRBJ2-1; D remains ambiguous. The V gene's germline CDR1 is KGHSH and CDR2 LQKENI. CDR3 length equals 13 residues. The V end lost 2 bases, the J end lost 5 bases, and 7 bases lay between the germline ends. The CDR3 nucleotides read TGTGCCAGCTCACCAGGAGCAAACAATGAGCAGTTCTTC. Amino acids: CASSPGANNEQFF.

The CDR3 loop reads CASSYGTGSPNNEQFF. The CDR3 DNA is TGTGCCAGCAGTTACGGTACCGGGTCCCCAAACAATGAGCAGTTCTTC. The chain is built from TRBV6-5 and TRBJ2-1; D not certain. Germline lookup yields CDR1 MNHEY and CDR2 SVGAGI. Trimming stripped 2 bases from V and 5 bases from J, with 16 bases between. The CDR3 has 16 residues.

V and J are TRBV2 and TRBJ2-2, with 7 positions matching TRBD1. The V gene end was trimmed by 2 bases and the J gene end by 7 bases; junction bases not matched to a gene: 7. The CDR3 is 15 residues long. Per the germline V gene, CDR1 is SNHLY and CDR2 is FYNNEI. The CDR3 protein is CASSERRGFGGELFF. The DNA for the CDR3 is TGTGCCAGCAGTGAACGCAGGGGGTTCGGCGGGGAGCTGTTTTTT.

The chain joins TRBV4-3 to TRBJ2-3; no definite D call. The CDR3 covers 13 residues. Germline loops: CDR1 LGHNA, CDR2 YSLEER. The V end lost 1 base, the J end lost 0 bases, and 2 bases lay between the germline ends. The CDR3 sequence: CASSQASTDTQYF. The CDR3, as DNA: TGCGCCAGCAGCCAAGCTAGCACAGATACGCAGTATTTT.

The sample holds a few counts of this clone. Other nucleotide sequences from this sample produce the same CDR3. The V and J genes are TRBV4-1 and TRBJ2-7; D gene unclear. The CDR3 consists of 11 residues. From germline, CDR1 is MGHRA and CDR2 YSYEKL. V was trimmed by 1 base and J by 5 bases, leaving 3 bases between them. CDR3 region: CASSQGNEQYF. The CDR3 coding sequence is TGCGCCAGCAGCCAAGGGAACGAGCAGTACTTC.